This entry is about one TCR beta chain. Its matching antigen is unknown. This likely comes from a read error, as the CDR3 has no conserved phenylalanine or tryptophan at its end. Trimming shortened V by 2 bases and J by 6 bases, and 8 bases separated the two germline ends. Germline V lookup: CDR1 MDHEN, CDR2 SYDVKM. This CDR3 region has 12 residues. This sample was taken from a study of T cell repertoires in cytomegalovirus infection. Whole-study findings and limits: CMV carriers having the relevant HLA were flagged by cumulative public TCR beta family frequency. Ex vivo, HLA-C-restricted CMV-specific TCR beta clonotypes prevailed over the rest of the response.

TCRdb reanalysed the reads using MiXCR and keeps one entry per CDR3 protein. The sample carries around 280,000 distinct CDR3 sequences, roughly 13% recorded once. The chain is built from TRBV28 and TRBJ2-7; the D is unclear. This clonotype originated in a human donor in good health (CMV status not recorded). Some clones in this sample may be carry-over from other donors' samples. The material sequenced was PBMCs. The CDR3 nucleotides are TGTGCCAGCAGTTTAGGGCCAGGCGAGCAGTACCTC. This sequence encodes CASSLGPGEQYL.